The 8 T cell receptor beta chains given below trace back to one sample, sequenced in a study of control samples from healthy donors and cancer patients. Libraries were prepared by immunoSEQ multiplex PCR; TCRdb keeps only in-frame clonotypes and omits some of them. Counted here are fewer than 95,000 clones, 70% to 90% occurring once; the ten biggest clones make up roughly 1.3%. The sequenced material came from blood. The source of these receptors is a woman in her forties or fifties in good health.

The chain has TRBV5-1 and TRBJ2-1; TRBD2 agrees at 10 bases. Germline V gene lookup returns CDR1 SGHRS and CDR2 YFSETQ. With V trimmed by 4 bases and J by 3 bases, 4 bases remained unmatched. This CDR3 region has 15 residues. The CDR3 DNA reads as TGCGCCAGCAGCAGAAGGACTAGCGGCTACAATGAGCAGTTCTTC. Amino acid sequence: CASSRRTSGYNEQFF.

The chain carries TRBV7-2 and TRBJ2-7, with a weak D call TRBD1 (5 bases). CDR1 is SGHTA and CDR2 is FQGNSA in the germline V gene. The CDR3 totals 18 residues. With 1 base removed from V and 4 bases from J, the gap between germline ends came to 23 bases. Here the CDR3 DNA reads TGTGCCAGCAGCTTAGAGATGCCCAGATGGGGCGCCGTGTACGAGCAGTACTTC. It encodes CASSLEMPRWGAVYEQYF.

This clone was observed once. The chain is built from TRBV28 and TRBJ1-2; D is unclear. Trimming shortened V by 4 bases and J by 6 bases, and 15 bases separated the two germline ends. Germline assignment: CDR1 MDHEN and CDR2 SYDVKM. The length of the CDR3 is 14 residues. The CDR3 nucleotides are TGTGCCAGCAGTTCGCCCTCCACCTTTGATGGCTACACCTTC. Protein sequence: CASSSPSTFDGYTF.

The chain combines TRBV20-1 with TRBJ1-4; D call uncertain. The CDR3 length is 13 residues. V dropped 3 bases and J dropped 0 bases, with 5 bases sitting between them. Germline V gene lookup returns CDR1 DFQATT and CDR2 SNEGSKA (reference sequence). CDR3 loop: CSASQSTNEKLFF. The CDR3 region has the DNA TGCAGTGCTAGTCAGTCAACTAATGAAAAACTGTTTTTT.

The chain recombines TRBV15 with TRBJ1-4, with TRBD1 matching 8 bases. This CDR3 is 14 amino acids long. Per the germline V gene, CDR1 is LNHNV and CDR2 is YYDKDF (reference sequence). The V gene end was trimmed by 10 bases and the J gene end by 7 bases; junction bases not matched to a gene: 11. CDR3 residues: CASAIQGASEKLFF. The DNA for the CDR3 is TGTGCCAGCGCAATCCAGGGGGCGAGTGAAAAACTGTTTTTT. The entire variable domain, with the rest obtained from reference TRBV15 and TRBJ1-4, is as follows: DAMVIQNPRYQVTQFGKPVTLSCSQTLNHNVMYWYQQKSSQAPKLLFHYYDKDFNNEADTPDNFQSRRPNTSFCFLDIRSPGLGDTAMYLCASAIQGASEKLFFGSGTQLSVL.

This chain joins TRBV6-6 and TRBJ2-5; D perhaps matches TRBD2 (6 bases). The CDR3 spans 14 residues. The ends were cut back, 4 bases at V and 5 bases at J, with 14 bases in the middle. Germline assignment: CDR1 MNHNY and CDR2 SVGAGI (reference sequence). The CDR3 loop reads CASSLPGVEETQYF. The CDR3 DNA follows: TGTGCCAGCAGTTTACCGGGAGTTGAGGAGACCCAGTACTTC.

This clone has only one observation. This chain joins TRBV6-5 and TRBJ1-4; D may be TRBD1 (6 bases). Between the trimmed V and J ends, which lost 6 bases and 7 bases, there was a span of 18 bases. CDR1 is MNHEY and CDR2 is SVGAGI in the germline V gene. There are 15 residues in the CDR3. The CDR3 DNA is TGTGCCAGCAGGGTCCAGGGGATGCGTAGTGAAAAACTGTTTTTT. Amino acid sequence: CASRVQGMRSEKLFF.

This chain uses TRBV7-2 with TRBJ1-3, with no clear D. Germline V CDR1 and CDR2: SGHTA, FQGNSA. CDR3 size: 15 residues. Trimming stripped 1 base from V and 4 bases from J, with 11 bases between. CDR3 loop: CASSLGPGQGNTIYF. CDR3 nucleotide sequence: TGTGCCAGCAGCTTAGGACCTGGGCAGGGAAACACCATATATTTT. The full variable domain, its missing parts supplied by reference TRBV7-2 and TRBJ1-3, is GAGVSQSPSNKVTEKGKDVELRCDPISGHTALYWYRQSLGQGLEFLIYFQGNSAPDKSGLPSDRFSAERTGGSVSTLTIQRTQQEDSAVYLCASSLGPGQGNTIYFGEGSWLTVV.